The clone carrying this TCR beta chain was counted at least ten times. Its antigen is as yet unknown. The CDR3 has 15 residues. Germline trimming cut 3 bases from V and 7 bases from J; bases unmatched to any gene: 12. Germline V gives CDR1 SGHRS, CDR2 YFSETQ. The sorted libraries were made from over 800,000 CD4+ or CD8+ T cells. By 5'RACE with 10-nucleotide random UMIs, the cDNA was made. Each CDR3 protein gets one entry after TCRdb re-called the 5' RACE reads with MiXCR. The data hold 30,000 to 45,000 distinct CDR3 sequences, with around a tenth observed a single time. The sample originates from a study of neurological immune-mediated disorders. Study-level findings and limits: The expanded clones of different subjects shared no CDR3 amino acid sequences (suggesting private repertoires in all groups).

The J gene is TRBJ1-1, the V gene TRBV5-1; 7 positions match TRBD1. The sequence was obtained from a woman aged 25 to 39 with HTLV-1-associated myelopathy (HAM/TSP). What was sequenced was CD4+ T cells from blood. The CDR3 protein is CASSSIGGTNYEAFF. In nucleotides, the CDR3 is TGCGCCAGCAGCTCGATAGGGGGCACGAACTATGAAGCTTTCTTT.